The present T cell receptor beta chain was sequenced within a study of blood T cell repertoires in COVID-19 (dated by TCRdb to 2020 to 2021). Study-level background: The collaborator samples originated in the United States, Italy and Spain and spanned the acute and convalescent phases of COVID-19. The material from the prospective study consisted of cDNA or gDNA derived from T cells, B-cell-depleted T cells, or PBMCs. Deeply sampled blood TCRbeta repertoires from subjects exposed to, actively infected with, or recovered from COVID-19 were included in the dataset. The repertoires were made available in a free public database intended to serve as a resource for research on the immune response to SARS-CoV-2. Samples came from the ongoing ImmuneRACE study (first 160 participants) plus 1,254 subjects from 6 global collaborators. Nearly every sample came with metadata listing a de-identified subject ID, COVID-19 status, age in years and sex. HLA class I and class II types, where available, came from metadata supplied by the sample provider rather than from assay-based typing.

Collaborating institutions collected whole blood in K2EDTA tubes following their own protocols. For TCRbeta analysis, collaborator samples were shipped as frozen whole blood, as isolated PBMCs, or as DNA extracted from either sample type. Overall study outcomes, separate from this receptor: The amount of clinical and demographic metadata varied by source and participant and was provided uncurated.

The germline V gene supplies CDR1 SGHAT and CDR2 FQNNGV. The CDR3 contains 14 residues, cysteine and phenylalanine counted. The read is trimmed to its CDR3 DNA, 42 bases read in frame from base 1. Cut back by 5 bases and 5 bases, the V and J ends lie 13 bases apart. A note on this clone: Its antigen specificity is not known. The sample holds no much larger clone one base away, and base qualities are not on file.

TCRbeta CDR3 regions were amplified from genomic DNA using the immunoSEQ Assay, a bias-controlled multiplex PCR. As for the authors' bioinformatics: Nucleated cell counts per sample were estimated from amplification of reference gene primers within the assay. Sequence reads were collapsed and filtered to measure the absolute abundance of every unique TCRbeta CDR3 rearrangement. For each sample, productive Simpson clonality was calculated by taking the square root of Simpson's diversity index across productive rearrangements. TCRdb provides this immuneACCESS table in a form limited to in-frame rearrangements. Some clones are lacking; in checked studies, under half of them reflect an unresolved V gene, and why the rest are absent is not known. The V and J calls and clone size were taken over from that table, and D and trimming were inferred from the DNA. This sample gives a few hundred thousand clones in total; approximately 86% of them show up just once. The top ten hold roughly 3% of the sample.

This TCR came from a man in his fifties or sixties with acute or convalescent COVID-19. The chain couples TRBV11-2 to TRBJ1-5; tentative D gene TRBD1, with 6 bases matching. Sequenced sample: peripheral blood. The CDR3 region has the sequence CASSPDSSYQPQHF. Read as DNA, the sequence is TGTGCCAGCAGCCCGGACAGCAGCTATCAGCCCCAGCATTTT.